A selection of T cell receptor beta chains follows, all from one sample in a study of blood T cell repertoires in COVID-19. The assay was immunoSEQ multiplex PCR, and TCRdb's table has in-frame clones only and misses some. In the table there are 100,000 to 110,000 clones, approximately 90% of which are singletons. Sequencing was performed on peripheral blood. These receptors originate from a man aged 50 or older with active COVID-19. Each CDR3 is given without its conserved first and last residue.

V	J	length	CDR3
TRBV5-4	TRBJ2-1	13	ASSSPREWDNEQF
TRBV5-1	TRBJ2-3	11	ASSAQLVDTQY
TRBV7-9	TRBJ2-7	13	ASSGPGQGTYEQY
TRBV5-5	TRBJ2-3	12	ASSLVSGTSLRD
TRBV12-3/TRBV12-4	TRBJ2-1	11	ASSRDRAYEQF
TRBV7-2	TRBJ2-2	13	ASSSTGLYTGELF
TRBV4-1	TRBJ1-5	13	ASSDRVGGDQPQH
TRBV19	TRBJ1-1	9	ASSGYAEAF
TRBV2	TRBJ2-5	12	ASIPPSRVQTQY
TRBV6-5	TRBJ2-1	14	ASSYEGLASYNEQF
TRBV19	TRBJ2-3	14	ASSGPSGGTRDTQY
TRBV19	TRBJ1-2	14	ASSPHFGALTYGYT
TRBV7-9	TRBJ2-5	12	ASSTRTSEETQY
TRBV2	TRBJ2-5	10	ASTRTGKTQY
TRBV12-5	TRBJ2-5	12	ASSRSGRQETQY
TRBV10-3	TRBJ2-2	10	ASGLNTGELF
TRBV9	TRBJ1-2	13	ASSVEGSANYGYT
TRBV7-2	TRBJ1-4	15	ASSLRPSAGTNEKLF
TRBV3-1/TRBV3-2	TRBJ2-7	12	ASSQAGGVHEQY
TRBV11-3	TRBJ2-3	11	ASSIRGADTQY
TRBV25-1	TRBJ1-3	13	ASRDRDISGNTIY
TRBV4-1	TRBJ1-4	13	ASSRPTGANEKLF
TRBV29-1	TRBJ2-1	13	SVERLAGGDNEQF
TRBV25-1	TRBJ1-2	8	ASKSVGYT
TRBV15	TRBJ2-1	12	ATSRVGGINEQF
TRBV24-1	TRBJ2-2	11	ATKLGGTGELF
TRBV2	TRBJ1-3	11	ASRGESGNTIY
TRBV19	TRBJ2-3	14	ASSSQLAVSTDTQY
TRBV7-2	TRBJ2-6	13	ASTLQGSGANVLT
TRBV7-6	TRBJ1-3	13	ASSPSGLTGNTIY
TRBV7-8	TRBJ1-1	11	ASSLDPLTEAF
TRBV10-3	TRBJ1-1	13	AITRTGITNTEAF
TRBV5-5	TRBJ1-1	13	ASSPDRGRDTEAF
TRBV12-3/TRBV12-4	TRBJ1-5	11	ASSRQEDQPQH
TRBV5-8	TRBJ2-1	9	ASSLTGAQF
TRBV12-3/TRBV12-4	TRBJ1-1	9	ASRQGTEAF
TRBV10-3	TRBJ2-5	12	AISESGRVETQY
TRBV7-2	TRBJ2-1	12	ASSPDSIYNEQF
TRBV4-1	TRBJ1-2	12	ASSQGQRTYGYT
TRBV7-3	TRBJ2-1	15	ASSLTGTLGSYNEQF
TRBV11-3	TRBJ2-3	16	ASSSGVRGSVHTDTQY
TRBV6-5	TRBJ1-1	14	ASSYSWMGGNTEAF
TRBV29-1	TRBJ1-2	15	SVVIGTGRSGADGYT